The text below deals with one T cell receptor beta chain. Many counts were recorded for this clonotype. What this receptor recognizes is not known. No quality values exist for individual bases; no much larger clone is one base distant. This sample is drawn from a study of naive and memory T cell subsets listed by TCRdb under 2017. A note on the overall study: Sorted naive and memory T cell subsets from peripheral blood were analyzed in the study using a UMI-based, open-source pipeline for TCR alpha and beta sequencing. Complete agreement was observed between the functional CMV T cell responses and the IgG serology results. RNA was DNase-treated and reverse transcribed with TCR constant-region primers, mostly using SuperScript III. The research as a whole found: In both CD4 and CD8 cells, going from naive through CM, EM and EMRA, the Gini index went up while Shannon and inverse Simpson diversity went down. RNA-based TCR counts may be affected by expression changes linked to T cell activation and differentiation. The repertoire findings for the naive and memory subsets could not be validated against a ground truth because none was available. A clonotype was defined as a single alpha or beta chain sequence rather than as a paired alpha/beta receptor. A power law was followed by TCR abundance, with an exponent that differed between naive and memory subsets but was consistent across the three individuals. A few larger clonotypes were found in naive repertoires, especially CD8, and these larger clonotypes were possibly memory cells re-expressing CD45RA. After error correction, only a single occurrence was seen for over 85% of naive TCR sequences, so much steeper abundance distributions were produced than in memory subsets.

The library was obtained by UMI-ligation and nested PCR. The beta constant-region primer was an equimolar mix of two oligonucleotides covering both TRBC1 and TRBC2. Four rounds of PCR, combining the SP2 primer with nested alpha and beta constant-region primers, were used to amplify the ligated cDNA. A single-stranded oligonucleotide carrying the SP2 primer and a 12-nucleotide UMI was ligated to the 3' end of the cDNA by T4 RNA ligase 1. Incubation of the ligation reaction was carried out at 16 degrees C for about 18-24 hours. PCR2 was usually performed as a SYBR Green qPCR and halted at a preset threshold so that over-amplification would not occur. Agencourt AMPure XP magnetic beads were used for all purifications after the first. Library quantification was done by Qubit, followed by a TapeStation check on which the main peak was expected at around 650 bp. Sequencing of the pooled libraries was done on an Illumina MiSeq using v2 2x251 paired-end kits, which typically yielded roughly 0.95-2.1 million reads per sample. Each sample's library went into the pool at 4 to 5 nM, and about 5-7% PhiX was added to help with cluster recognition. In the paper's pipeline: FASTQ reads processed by Demultiplexor were assigned V and J genes by Decombinator through tag matching that tolerated a single base-pair mismatch. By using UMIs, Collapsinator corrected both sequencing errors and the frequency errors caused by PCR heterogeneity. CDR3Translator translated TCRs and extracted CDR3s from the conserved cysteine to the FGXG phenylalanine, flagging non-productive sequences. Gini, Shannon entropy and inverse Simpson indices were computed after subsampling the repertoires to the same number of UMI-defined TCRs. Clonotype abundance distributions were fitted to a power law by maximum likelihood within the linear range. Similar UMI counts, unique TCR numbers and clonal distributions were obtained with the pipeline and with MIGEC on one naive CD8 sample. In one analysis, naive TCRs that were also found in any memory subset of the same donor were excluded from the naive repertoire. A set of several thousand CMV-associated CDR3 sequences, compiled from VDJdb and a published dataset, was used to search the repertoires. TCRdb redid the processing of the public reads, applying fastp at Q25 and MiXCR, and retained in-frame beta chains. One record per CDR3 amino acid sequence lists the most common genes and DNA. TCRdb's processing, not the authors' own work, is the source of the V and J calls. Recorded for this sample are around 100,000 distinct CDR3 sequences; around 13% of them occurred a single time. The leading ten clones occupy around 2.7% of the sample.

TCR alpha and beta chain libraries were amplified separately from the second PCR step onward. To determine each donor's CMV status, fresh PBMCs were stimulated overnight with CMV viral lysate, and IFNgamma production from CD4+ T cells was then assessed. Using Miltenyi beads, CD4 T cells were first positively selected, and CD8 T cells were then positively selected from the CD4-negative fraction. After staining for CD3, CD4, CD8, CD45RA, CD27 and a live/dead dye, cells were sorted on a BD Aria II into four subsets based on CD45RA and CD27. Blood came from three healthy volunteers, each fractionated into CD4 and CD8 T cells and then into four differentiation subsets. Roughly 0.13 L of peripheral blood was collected from each donor, and PBMC were isolated by Ficoll-Paque PLUS density-gradient centrifugation. Sorted cells were lysed in RLT buffer, and RNA was extracted with a Qiagen RNeasy kit and stored at -80°C.

The sample was naive CD8+ T cells from blood. The cell subset or site label, as the study defines it: naive T cells, CD45RA high CD27+. The source is a human donor in good health.

The CDR3 protein is CASSHSGGNEQFF. The DNA reads TGCGCCAGCAGCCATAGCGGGGGAAATGAGCAGTTCTTC. The chain is assembled from TRBV4-3 and TRBJ2-1; 9 bases in between match TRBD2. The CDR3, cysteine through phenylalanine, is 13 amino acids long. The entry retains the CDR3 DNA only, 39 bases that are in frame from base 1. CDR1 and CDR2, looked up from the germline V gene, are LGHNA and YSLEER. For this chain, trimming is 3 bases at the V end and 7 bases at the J end, and the number of junction bases without a gene match is 1.